Here is one TCR beta chain with its context. Its antigen is currently unknown. These data are taken from a study of a mutant IDH1 vaccine in newly diagnosed glioma. Sample time point: week 5, during vaccination. With topical imiquimod, each dose of the vaccine consisted of 300 ug of mutant IDH1 20-mer peptide. The protocol was immunoSEQ multiplex PCR, while the TCRdb copy is restricted to in-frame clones and leaves out a portion. Of about 75,000 clones listed, over 75% were seen once; the top ten hold approximately 0.58%. Per the germline V gene, CDR1 is SQVTM and CDR2 is ANQGSEA. The CDR3 has 13 amino acids. The junction had 3 bases not matched to a gene; V was cut back by 4 bases and J by 4 bases.

The source material was PBMCs, sampled from a glioma patient whose treatment included an IDH1 peptide vaccine. The receptor's source is a woman aged 50 to 65 with glioma. The chain links TRBV29-1 to TRBJ2-3; 9 bases are shared with TRBD2. The CDR3 DNA reads as TGCAGCGTTGGGCTAGCGGGACCAGATACGCAGTATTTT. Amino acid sequence: CSVGLAGPDTQYF.